This passage covers 2 T cell receptor beta chains from one sample sequenced in a study of beta chain features in type 1 diabetes. Study results and limitations: Shortening of TCRB CDR3s, moderate but significant, appeared in all four CD4+ subsets of Type 1 diabetes patients.

The sequenced template was cDNA made from the entire isolated RNA. Assay used: immunoSEQ multiplex PCR; TCRdb lists only in-frame clones, some missing. Here the sample spans hundreds of thousands of clones, around an eighth being singletons. Their recognized antigens are unknown. The source material was naive CD4+ T cells from blood. The receptors derive from a man aged 18 to 35 with type 1 diabetes.

This chain uses TRBV14 with TRBJ2-7; no clear D gene. Germline values: CDR1 SGHDN, CDR2 FVKESK. The CDR3 runs to 14 residues. V lost 4 bases and J 3 bases, leaving 13 bases between the germline ends. The CDR3 protein is CASSPWKGFYEQYF. CDR3 coding DNA: TGTGCCAGCAGCCCCTGGAAAGGGTTCTACGAGCAGTACTTC.

Only a few counts were recorded for this clone. V and J are TRBV15 and TRBJ1-3, with no clear D. The CDR3 has 15 residues. V lost 0 bases and J 0 bases, leaving 6 bases between the germline ends. CDR1 is LNHNV, CDR2 YYDKDF, per germline (reference sequence). The CDR3 is CATSRDYISGNTIYF. The DNA of the CDR3 is TGTGCCACCAGCAGAGATTACATCTCTGGAAACACCATATATTTT.